The sequence of this TCR beta chain was determined in a study of T cell repertoires in cytomegalovirus infection (dated by TCRdb to between 2019 and 2020). Regarding the study in general: Because public TCR beta signatures pointed to carriage of CMV infection together with the matching HLA type, the HLA type of each donor mattered for the analysis. Broader findings and caveats from the paper: The ex vivo response was dominated by HLA-C-restricted CMV-specific TCR beta clonotypes, and the single most frequent clonotype in two of eight donors was supplied by these HLA-C-restricted clonotypes. Carriers of CMV infection plus the relevant HLA type were discriminated by the cumulative frequency of public TCR beta family members in the study cohort and in an independent roughly 400-donor cohort.

The sequencer was an Illumina HiSeq 1500. TCRdb trimmed public reads at Q25 via fastp, called clones via MiXCR and kept in-frame beta chains. Rows are combined by CDR3 protein, so each entry shows the most common genes and DNA. The sample table contains 100,000 to 150,000 distinct CDR3 sequences; only one count was recorded for roughly a quarter of them. The ten largest clones take up 30% to 40% of the sample. The germline V gene yields SGHVS for CDR1 and FQNEAQ for CDR2. Trimming accounts for 4 bases at V and 7 bases at J, while the number of junction bases matched to no gene is 14. The CDR3 has 17 amino acids, counting the end cysteine and phenylalanine. The read is trimmed to its CDR3 DNA, 51 bases read in frame from base 1. This clonotype was recorded many times. The antigen it binds to is not known. No much larger clonotype is one base removed from it; base qualities were not supplied.

This clonotype was obtained from a human donor in good health (CMV status not recorded). Some clones in this sample may be carry-over from other donors' samples. This chain is built from TRBV7-8 and TRBJ2-7; 12 bases in between match TRBD2. The specimen was PBMCs, sequenced either directly or after in vitro stimulation (not recorded which). The nucleotides read TGTGCCAGCAGCTCAGGACTAGCGGGAACCCTACTGAGGGAGCAGTACTTC. Translated, this is CASSSGLAGTLLREQYF.